This TCR beta chain stems from a study of T cells in localized non-small cell lung cancer. About this clone: What it binds is unknown.

Clones were sequenced by immunoSEQ multiplex PCR, and TCRdb holds only the in-frame ones, with some missing. The sample lists 40,000 to 65,000 clones, around nine tenths occurring once. V trimming: 6 bases; J trimming: 6 bases; junction bases outside the gene matches: 11. Germline lookup yields CDR1 SGHNT and CDR2 YYREEE (reference sequence). The CDR3 is 15 amino acids. Whole-study results and caveats: The greatest T cell clonality was found in uninvolved adjacent lung (higher than in tumor). Median 57 top-100 tumor clones were shared with paired adjacent lung. Heterogeneity stays possible, as sequencing covered only one tumor region. Overall survival was longer when the density of T cells in the blood was higher.

The chain joins TRBV5-4 to TRBJ2-3; 9 bases fit TRBD1. The sample here was PBMCs, taken before any cancer treatment. The sequence was collected from a female donor with stage II lung adenocarcinoma. DNA of the CDR3: TGTGCCAGCAACCGACCGGGACAGGGAGAGGATACGCAGTATTTT. Amino acid sequence: CASNRPGQGEDTQYF.